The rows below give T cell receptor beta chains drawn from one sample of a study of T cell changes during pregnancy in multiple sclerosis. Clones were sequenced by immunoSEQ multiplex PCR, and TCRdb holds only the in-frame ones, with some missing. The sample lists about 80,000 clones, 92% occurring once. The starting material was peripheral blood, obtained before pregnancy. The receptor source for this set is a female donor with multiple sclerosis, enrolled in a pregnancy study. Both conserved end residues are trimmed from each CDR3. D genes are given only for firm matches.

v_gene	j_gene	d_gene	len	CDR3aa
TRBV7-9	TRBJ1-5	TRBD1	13	ASSETGPGNQPQH
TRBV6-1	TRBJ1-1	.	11	ASNPQGNTEAF
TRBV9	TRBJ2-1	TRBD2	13	ASSPRLAGPNEQF
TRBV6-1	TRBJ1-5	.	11	ASSDLSLQPQH
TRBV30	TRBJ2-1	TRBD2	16	AWTLRLTSGGAWDEQF
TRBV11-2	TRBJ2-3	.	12	ASSPGHSSDTQY
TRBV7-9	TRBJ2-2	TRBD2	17	ASSLPLGTSGGPRRELF
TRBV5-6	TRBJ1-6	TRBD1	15	ASSLWDRGYYNSPLH
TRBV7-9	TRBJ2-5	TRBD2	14	ASSRALAGLGETQY
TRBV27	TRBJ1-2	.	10	ASRGGSYGYT
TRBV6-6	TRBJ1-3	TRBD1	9	ASSMDRVLL
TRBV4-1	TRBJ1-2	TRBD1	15	ASSQDTGGGGFYGYT
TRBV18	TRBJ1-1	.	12	ASSPEGVNTEAF
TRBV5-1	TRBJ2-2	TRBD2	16	ASSPGLAGTMNTGELF
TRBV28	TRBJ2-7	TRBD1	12	ASSRTGTGDEQY
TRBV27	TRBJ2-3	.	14	ASSVSISGSGDTQY
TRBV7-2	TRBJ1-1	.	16	ASSFFISGTPGMTEAF
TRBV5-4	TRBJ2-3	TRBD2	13	ASSPQGLHTDTQY
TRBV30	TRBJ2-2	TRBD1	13	AWSGGQGNTGELF
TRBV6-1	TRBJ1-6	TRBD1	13	ASSDREWNNSPLH
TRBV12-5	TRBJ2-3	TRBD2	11	ASGLGGADTQY
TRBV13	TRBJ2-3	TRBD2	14	ASSQAGRSVTDTQY
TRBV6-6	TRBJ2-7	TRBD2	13	ASSIGTSGAGEQY
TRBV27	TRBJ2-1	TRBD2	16	ASSLPPLASGVYNEQF
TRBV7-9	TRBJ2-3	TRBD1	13	ASSPRQGSTDTQY
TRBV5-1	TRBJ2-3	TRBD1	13	ASAWDRSSTDTQY
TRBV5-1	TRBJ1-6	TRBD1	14	ASSLEGQGMDSPLH
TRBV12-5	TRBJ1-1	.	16	ASGLVSGSVFMNTEAF
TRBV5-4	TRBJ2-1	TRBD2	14	ASSLEDGGALNEQF
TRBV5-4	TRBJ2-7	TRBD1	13	ASSLPGQASHEQY
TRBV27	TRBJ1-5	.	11	ASSGRGNQPQH
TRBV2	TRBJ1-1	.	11	ASQARVLTEAF